This is a list of T cell receptor beta chains from one sample in a study of CD8+ T cells in alopecia areata. TCRdb keeps only in-frame clones here, not all; method: immunoSEQ multiplex PCR. The table has roughly 150,000 clones, about three fifths seen once. Material for sequencing was CD4+ T cells sorted from blood. The receptor source for this set is a human donor in good health. The CDR3 runs from the conserved cysteine through the conserved F or W. The order of the fields is clone size, V gene, D gene, J gene, CDR3 protein, CDR3 DNA. A D gene is named only where the DNA matches it firmly. The size field is filled for only some rows; it gives once, few, many or a size class.

clone size: NA
V gene: TRBV6-6
D gene: TRBD1
J gene: TRBJ1-1
CDR3 protein: CASSYSGQASSFF
CDR3 DNA: TGTGCCAGCAGTTACTCGGGACAGGCTAGTTCTTTCTTT

clone size: once
V gene: TRBV7-3
D gene: NA
J gene: TRBJ2-7
CDR3 protein: CASSQYRAYEQYF
CDR3 DNA: TGTGCCAGCAGCCAATACAGGGCCTACGAGCAGTACTTC

clone size: NA
V gene: TRBV7-3
D gene: NA
J gene: TRBJ2-3
CDR3 protein: CASSLMVSDTQYF
CDR3 DNA: TGTGCCAGCAGCTTAATGGTCTCAGATACGCAGTATTTT

clone size: NA
V gene: TRBV9
D gene: NA
J gene: TRBJ2-5
CDR3 protein: CASSWDPGAQTQYF
CDR3 DNA: TGTGCCAGCAGCTGGGACCCCGGGGCACAGACCCAGTACTTC

clone size: NA
V gene: TRBV30
D gene: TRBD2
J gene: TRBJ2-1
CDR3 protein: CAWSTLGTSGSNEQFF
CDR3 DNA: TGTGCCTGGAGTACCCTTGGGACTAGCGGGAGCAATGAGCAGTTCTTC

clone size: NA
V gene: TRBV5-1
D gene: TRBD1
J gene: TRBJ2-5
CDR3 protein: CASSPGQGWEETQYF
CDR3 DNA: TGCGCCAGCAGCCCAGGACAGGGGTGGGAAGAGACCCAGTACTTC

clone size: once
V gene: TRBV30
D gene: NA
J gene: TRBJ1-5
CDR3 protein: CAWSVANGNQPQHF
CDR3 DNA: TGTGCCTGGAGTGTAGCCAATGGCAATCAGCCCCAGCATTTT

clone size: NA
V gene: TRBV5-6
D gene: NA
J gene: TRBJ2-2
CDR3 protein: CASSLYRELFF
CDR3 DNA: TGTGCCAGCAGCTTGTACAGGGAGCTGTTTTTT

clone size: once
V gene: TRBV4-1
D gene: TRBD2
J gene: TRBJ2-1
CDR3 protein: CASSQYGGERTDYEQFF
CDR3 DNA: TGCGCCAGCAGCCAATACGGGGGGGAGCGTACGGACTATGAGCAGTTCTTC

clone size: NA
V gene: TRBV5-1
D gene: NA
J gene: TRBJ2-5
CDR3 protein: CASSLRAQETQYF
CDR3 DNA: TGCGCCAGCAGCTTGAGGGCCCAAGAGACCCAGTACTTC

clone size: NA
V gene: TRBV7-9
D gene: NA
J gene: TRBJ2-3
CDR3 protein: CASSFRTPTDTQYF
CDR3 DNA: TGTGCCAGCAGCTTCAGAACCCCCACAGATACGCAGTATTTT

clone size: few
V gene: TRBV23-1
D gene: NA
J gene: TRBJ2-7
CDR3 protein: CASSSVNWGYDEQYF
CDR3 DNA: TGCGCCAGCAGCTCTGTTAATTGGGGGTACGACGAGCAGTACTTC

clone size: NA
V gene: TRBV27
D gene: NA
J gene: TRBJ2-2
CDR3 protein: CASSFRNTGELFF
CDR3 DNA: TGTGCCAGCAGTTTTCGGAACACCGGGGAGCTGTTTTTT

clone size: NA
V gene: TRBV29-1
D gene: NA
J gene: TRBJ2-2
CDR3 protein: CSATIRTLTGELFF
CDR3 DNA: TGCAGCGCGACGATACGAACTCTGACCGGGGAGCTGTTTTTT

clone size: few
V gene: TRBV30
D gene: NA
J gene: TRBJ2-7
CDR3 protein: CAWSVRGTTYEQYF
CDR3 DNA: TGTGCCTGGAGTGTAAGGGGGACGACCTACGAGCAGTACTTC

clone size: NA
V gene: TRBV27
D gene: TRBD2
J gene: TRBJ2-4
CDR3 protein: CASSPLGRAENIQYF
CDR3 DNA: TGTGCCAGCAGTCCGCTCGGGAGGGCGGAAAACATTCAGTACTTC

clone size: many
V gene: TRBV11-2
D gene: TRBD1
J gene: TRBJ2-7
CDR3 protein: CASSSSGGRQGVYEQYF
CDR3 DNA: TGTGCCAGCAGCTCCAGTGGGGGTAGACAGGGGGTATACGAGCAGTACTTC

clone size: few
V gene: TRBV5-6
D gene: TRBD2
J gene: TRBJ2-1
CDR3 protein: CASSRLRPSGGSNNEQFF
CDR3 DNA: TGTGCCAGCAGTCGACTTCGGCCTAGCGGAGGGTCAAACAATGAGCAGTTCTTC

clone size: many
V gene: TRBV6-1
D gene: TRBD1
J gene: TRBJ2-3
CDR3 protein: CASSGPQGDVTDTQYF
CDR3 DNA: TGTGCCAGCAGTGGACCACAGGGGGACGTCACAGATACGCAGTATTTT

clone size: NA
V gene: TRBV11-2
D gene: NA
J gene: TRBJ2-5
CDR3 protein: CASTFRLSREETQYF
CDR3 DNA: TGTGCCAGCACCTTCAGGCTCTCTAGAGAAGAGACCCAGTACTTC

clone size: NA
V gene: TRBV10-3
D gene: NA
J gene: TRBJ2-5
CDR3 protein: CATAASGLSETQYF
CDR3 DNA: TGTGCCACCGCGGCATCAGGGCTGTCGGAGACCCAGTACTTC

clone size: NA
V gene: TRBV4-1
D gene: TRBD2
J gene: TRBJ2-1
CDR3 protein: CASSQGLREGEQFF
CDR3 DNA: TGCGCCAGCAGCCAAGGTTTGAGGGAGGGTGAGCAGTTCTTC

clone size: NA
V gene: TRBV4-2
D gene: TRBD2
J gene: TRBJ2-7
CDR3 protein: CASSQGTSGNEQYF
CDR3 DNA: TGTGCCAGCAGCCAGGGGACTAGCGGGAACGAGCAGTACTTC

clone size: NA
V gene: TRBV29-1
D gene: NA
J gene: TRBJ2-7
CDR3 protein: CSVEDGVYEQYF
CDR3 DNA: TGCAGCGTTGAAGATGGGGTCTACGAGCAGTACTTC

clone size: once
V gene: TRBV20-1
D gene: TRBD1
J gene: TRBJ2-3
CDR3 protein: CSARDQRTGYF
CDR3 DNA: TGCAGTGCTAGAGATCAGAGGACAGGGTATTTT

clone size: NA
V gene: TRBV5-1
D gene: NA
J gene: TRBJ2-1
CDR3 protein: CASSLGAGAYNEQFF
CDR3 DNA: TGCGCCAGCAGCTTGGGGGCTGGGGCTTACAATGAGCAGTTCTTC

clone size: NA
V gene: TRBV5-1
D gene: TRBD2
J gene: TRBJ2-3
CDR3 protein: CASSLRGRVSDTQYF
CDR3 DNA: TGCGCCAGCAGCTTGCGCGGGAGGGTATCAGATACGCAGTATTTT

clone size: few
V gene: TRBV7-8
D gene: NA
J gene: TRBJ2-7
CDR3 protein: CASSLGEGYEQYF
CDR3 DNA: TGTGCCAGCAGCTTAGGCGAGGGATACGAGCAGTACTTC

clone size: NA
V gene: TRBV5-1
D gene: TRBD2
J gene: TRBJ2-1
CDR3 protein: CASSLAAGAYNEQFF
CDR3 DNA: TGCGCCAGCAGCTTGGCAGCGGGAGCCTACAATGAGCAGTTCTTC

clone size: few
V gene: TRBV4-1
D gene: NA
J gene: TRBJ2-5
CDR3 protein: CASSQEWTGQETQYF
CDR3 DNA: TGCGCCAGCAGCCAAGAATGGACTGGGCAAGAGACCCAGTACTTC

clone size: NA
V gene: TRBV29-1
D gene: TRBD1
J gene: TRBJ2-7
CDR3 protein: CSVRQGPSYEQYF
CDR3 DNA: TGCAGCGTTAGACAGGGACCTTCCTACGAGCAGTACTTC

clone size: few
V gene: TRBV29-1
D gene: NA
J gene: TRBJ1-1
CDR3 protein: CSVQRGPNTEAFF
CDR3 DNA: TGCAGCGTTCAGCGGGGCCCGAACACTGAAGCTTTCTTT

clone size: few
V gene: TRBV2
D gene: NA
J gene: TRBJ2-7
CDR3 protein: CASSGFYEQYF
CDR3 DNA: TGTGCCAGCAGTGGTTTCTACGAGCAGTACTTC

clone size: NA
V gene: TRBV29-1
D gene: TRBD1
J gene: TRBJ2-2
CDR3 protein: CSGQGNTGELFF
CDR3 DNA: TGCAGCGGACAGGGGAACACCGGGGAGCTGTTTTTT

clone size: NA
V gene: TRBV5-1
D gene: NA
J gene: TRBJ2-3
CDR3 protein: CASSSPADTQYF
CDR3 DNA: TGCGCCAGCAGCTCCCCAGCAGATACGCAGTATTTT

clone size: NA
V gene: TRBV9
D gene: NA
J gene: TRBJ1-2
CDR3 protein: CASSPRTNYGYTF
CDR3 DNA: TGTGCCAGCAGCCCGCGGACCAACTATGGCTACACCTTC

clone size: NA
V gene: TRBV29-1
D gene: TRBD1
J gene: TRBJ2-5
CDR3 protein: CSAGHRGETQYF
CDR3 DNA: TGCAGCGCGGGCCACAGGGGGGAGACCCAGTACTTC

clone size: NA
V gene: TRBV7-9
D gene: TRBD1
J gene: TRBJ1-4
CDR3 protein: CASSFKGGRATNEKLFF
CDR3 DNA: TGTGCCAGCAGCTTCAAAGGGGGCCGAGCAACTAATGAAAAACTGTTTTTT

clone size: NA
V gene: TRBV30
D gene: TRBD2
J gene: TRBJ2-7
CDR3 protein: CAWSTGLAGTYEQYF
CDR3 DNA: TGTGCCTGGAGTACGGGACTAGCGGGGACCTACGAGCAGTACTTC

clone size: NA
V gene: TRBV7-3
D gene: NA
J gene: TRBJ2-2
CDR3 protein: CASSSGGGRGTGELFF
CDR3 DNA: TGTGCCAGCAGCTCCGGAGGGGGGAGAGGCACCGGGGAGCTGTTTTTT

clone size: few
V gene: TRBV4-1
D gene: NA
J gene: TRBJ1-1
CDR3 protein: CASSQTGTEAFF
CDR3 DNA: TGCGCCAGCAGCCAAACAGGCACTGAAGCTTTCTTT

clone size: NA
V gene: TRBV9
D gene: NA
J gene: TRBJ2-5
CDR3 protein: CASSVSGGETQYF
CDR3 DNA: TGTGCCAGCAGCGTTAGTGGAGGAGAGACCCAGTACTTC

clone size: few
V gene: TRBV28
D gene: TRBD1
J gene: TRBJ2-1
CDR3 protein: CASSFLTGTEGFF
CDR3 DNA: TGTGCCAGCAGTTTTCTAACCGGGACAGAGGGGTTCTTC

clone size: NA
V gene: TRBV30
D gene: NA
J gene: TRBJ1-3
CDR3 protein: CAWTRPKLISGNTIYF
CDR3 DNA: TGTGCCTGGACACGACCGAAGCTGATCTCTGGAAACACCATATATTTT

clone size: NA
V gene: TRBV30
D gene: NA
J gene: TRBJ2-2
CDR3 protein: CAWTGDERELFF
CDR3 DNA: TGTGCCTGGACCGGAGACGAGCGGGAGCTGTTTTTT

clone size: NA
V gene: TRBV4-1
D gene: NA
J gene: TRBJ1-2
CDR3 protein: CASRVREVDYGYTF
CDR3 DNA: TGCGCCAGCAGAGTAAGGGAGGTCGACTATGGCTACACCTTC

clone size: NA
V gene: TRBV28
D gene: NA
J gene: TRBJ2-5
CDR3 protein: CASRLARLRQETQYF
CDR3 DNA: TGTGCCAGCAGGTTGGCTAGGCTCAGGCAAGAGACCCAGTACTTC

clone size: NA
V gene: TRBV19
D gene: TRBD2
J gene: TRBJ2-1
CDR3 protein: CASSYRGRIDEQFF
CDR3 DNA: TGTGCCAGTAGTTATCGCGGGAGAATCGATGAGCAGTTCTTC

clone size: NA
V gene: TRBV23-1
D gene: TRBD1
J gene: TRBJ2-6
CDR3 protein: CASSQWSRTGLSGANVLTF
CDR3 DNA: TGCGCCAGCAGTCAATGGTCGAGGACAGGTCTCTCTGGGGCCAACGTCCTGACTTTC

clone size: few
V gene: TRBV7-2
D gene: NA
J gene: TRBJ2-2
CDR3 protein: CASSLRGGGAPGELFF
CDR3 DNA: TGTGCCAGCAGCTTACGGGGAGGTGGGGCCCCCGGGGAGCTGTTTTTT

clone size: NA
V gene: TRBV10-3
D gene: NA
J gene: TRBJ2-3
CDR3 protein: CAISGRRGSTDTQYF
CDR3 DNA: TGTGCCATCAGTGGTAGGAGGGGGAGCACAGATACGCAGTATTTT

clone size: once
V gene: TRBV6-1
D gene: NA
J gene: TRBJ2-6
CDR3 protein: CASSEWGTGANVLTF
CDR3 DNA: TGTGCCAGCAGTGAATGGGGGACTGGGGCCAACGTCCTGACTTTC

clone size: NA
V gene: TRBV7-8
D gene: NA
J gene: TRBJ1-1
CDR3 protein: CASSLEFTNRRTEAFF
CDR3 DNA: TGTGCCAGCAGCTTAGAGTTCACAAACAGGAGAACTGAAGCTTTCTTT